The 32 T cell receptor beta chains below come from one sample, sequenced in a study of CD8+ T cells in alopecia areata. Extracted RNA was reverse transcribed, and the resulting cDNA served as sequencing template. Data came from immunoSEQ multiplex PCR; TCRdb stores just in-frame clones and leaves some out. The sample comprises 150,000 to 200,000 clones, about two thirds of which are singletons, and approximately 0.9% rests with the top ten. The treatment is: oral pan-JAK inhibitor, 5-10 mg twice daily. The sample was CD4+ T cells sorted from blood, taken at week 4, from a patient treated with tofacitinib. The receptors were gathered from a human donor with alopecia areata.

In this sample, this clone turned up a few times. The CDR3 nucleotides read TGTGCCAGCTCACCGCTGAGTGGACGTCCCAATCAGCCCCAGCATTTT. Protein product: CASSPLSGRPNQPQHF. The chain couples TRBV18 to TRBJ1-5; no clear D. V lost 3 bases and J 3 bases, leaving 15 bases between the germline ends. CDR3 length: 16 residues. Germline-derived CDR1 and CDR2 are KGHSH and LQKENI.

The chain employs TRBV15 and TRBJ2-2; D is possibly TRBD1 (5 bases). Trimming took 2 bases from V and 1 from J, leaving 8 bases between them. Germline assignment: CDR1 LNHNV and CDR2 YYDKDF (reference sequence). This CDR3 contains 15 residues. Here the CDR3 reads CATSRKGQNTGELFF. The CDR3 DNA reads as TGTGCCACCAGCAGAAAAGGACAGAACACCGGGGAGCTGTTTTTT.

This clone showed up just a few times. The genes are TRBV28 and TRBJ2-7; tentatively, D is TRBD1 or TRBD2 (5 bases each). The V end lost 5 bases, the J end lost 0 bases, and 8 bases lay between the germline ends. CDR3 length equals 13 residues. In germline, CDR1 is MDHEN, CDR2 SYDVKM. The CDR3 spells CASSAGSSYEQYF. CDR3 DNA sequence: TGTGCCAGCAGTGCAGGGAGCTCCTACGAGCAGTACTTC.

V gene TRBV5-1 combines with J gene TRBJ1-5; possible D gene TRBD1, 6 bases. The CDR3 length is 15 residues. Looked up from germline, CDR1 is SGHRS and CDR2 is YFSETQ. The ends were cut back, 2 bases at V and 6 bases at J, with 15 bases in the middle. The CDR3 bases are TGCGCCAGCAGCTTAGTGGGGGGCCCTTCTCAGCCCCAGCATTTT. Its translation: CASSLVGGPSQPQHF.

This clone showed up just a few times. This chain uses TRBV29-1 with TRBJ2-7; D is undetermined. Trimming left V 7 bases short and J 3 bases short, with 10 bases between. Germline V lookup: CDR1 SQVTM, CDR2 ANQGSEA. This CDR3 comprises 11 residues. The DNA for the CDR3 is TGCAGCGGGGGTAGCCGCTACGAGCAGTACTTC. Amino acid sequence: CSGGSRYEQYF.

CDR3 sequence (DNA): TGTGCCAGCAGTGATTTGGCAGGGGATTTTTCGAAACTGTTTTTT. Residues: CASSDLAGDFSKLFF. The genes are TRBV6-1 and TRBJ1-4; D is perhaps TRBD1 (6 bases). The V end was cut by 3 bases, the J end by 11 bases, with 19 bases between. Germline CDR1 is MNHNS and CDR2 is SASEGT. The CDR3 sequence is 15 residues long.

The rearrangement joins TRBV5-4 to TRBJ2-5; D is unclear. Trimming pared 0 bases from V and 4 bases from J, leaving 10 bases between. This CDR3 contains 14 residues. Per the germline V gene, CDR1 is SGHNT and CDR2 is YYREEE (reference sequence). As DNA, the CDR3 is TGTGCCAGCAGCTTGGATGGGCGTGGAGAGACCCAGTACTTC. This translates into CASSLDGRGETQYF.

This rearrangement joins TRBV30 to TRBJ1-4, with D tentatively TRBD1 (6 bases). The CDR3 totals 13 residues. The V gene's germline CDR1 is GTSNPN and CDR2 SVGIG (reference sequence). Trimming removed 7 bases at V and 7 bases at J, with 16 bases between. CDR3 sequence: CASRGRGREKLFF. CDR3 nucleotides: TGTGCCTCAAGGGGCAGGGGTCGTGAAAAACTGTTTTTT.

The rearrangement uses TRBV29-1 and TRBJ2-6, with 7 positions matching TRBD1. The ends lost 6 bases at V and 2 bases at J; junction bases unmatched: 7. The CDR3 has 15 amino acids. The germline gives CDR1 SQVTM, CDR2 ANQGSEA. In nucleotides, the CDR3 is TGCAGCGTGGGGACAGATTCGCCTGGGGCCAACGTCCTGACTTTC. Its translation: CSVGTDSPGANVLTF.

The chain is built from TRBV2 and TRBJ1-2, with 8 bases matching TRBD1. Unmatched junction bases numbered 3, after V lost 4 bases and J lost 2 bases. The CDR3 is made up of 14 amino acids. Germline values: CDR1 SNHLY, CDR2 FYNNEI. Here the CDR3 reads CASSGDRGNYGYTF. CDR3 nucleotides: TGTGCCAGCAGTGGTGACAGGGGAAACTATGGCTACACCTTC.

Here the CDR3 DNA reads TGTGCCAGCGGAGACAGGAGGACAGATACGCAGTATTTT. As protein: CASGDRRTDTQYF. The J gene is TRBJ2-3, the V gene TRBV27; weak D call: TRBD1 (6 bases). The CDR3 length is 13 residues. V lost 8 bases and J lost 3, with 12 bases in between. Germline CDR1 MNHEY, CDR2 SMNVEV (reference sequence).

The J gene is TRBJ1-2, the V gene TRBV9; D gene uncertain. CDR3 length: 14 residues. Germline V gene sequence: CDR1 SGDLS, CDR2 YYNGEE. Trimming shortened V by 0 bases and J by 3 bases, and 9 bases separated the two germline ends. The CDR3 sequence: CASSVGDGDYGYTF. The CDR3 nucleotides read TGTGCCAGCAGCGTAGGAGATGGTGACTATGGCTACACCTTC.

The chain has TRBV5-1 and TRBJ2-6; 8 nucleotides align to TRBD1. Looked up from germline, CDR1 is SGHRS and CDR2 is YFSETQ. This CDR3 has 16 residues. J gave up 0 bases and V 2 bases, and 1 base lay outside the gene matches. The CDR3 DNA follows: TGCGCCAGCAGCTTACAGGGGGGCTCTGGGGCCAACGTCCTGACTTTC. Translation gives CASSLQGGSGANVLTF.

The CDR3 coding sequence is TGTGCCAGCAGCTCTTGGGGGACGAACACTGAAGCTTTCTTT. It codes for CASSSWGTNTEAFF. This chain links TRBV7-8 with TRBJ1-1; D is perhaps TRBD1 (5 bases). V shed 4 bases and J shed 1 base, with 10 bases lying between them. CDR3 length equals 14 residues. Germline assignment: CDR1 SGHVS and CDR2 FQNEAQ.

V and J are TRBV30 and TRBJ1-2; D call uncertain. This CDR3 spans 13 amino acids. V was cut by 2 bases and J by 6 bases, with 13 bases left in between. Germline V gene data show CDR1 as GTSNPN and CDR2 as SVGIG (reference sequence). The CDR3 sequence: CAWSLSGQNGYTF. CDR3 DNA: TGTGCCTGGAGTCTTAGCGGGCAGAATGGCTACACCTTC.

The rearrangement uses TRBV23-1 and TRBJ1-5; no clear D gene. TRBV23-1 is marked as an open reading frame, function uncertain. Trimming removed 7 bases at V and 5 bases at J, with 12 bases between. The CDR3 totals 13 residues. The CDR3 loop is CASTQSGHQPQHF. The CDR3 DNA reads as TGCGCCAGCACACAGAGCGGGCATCAGCCCCAGCATTTT.

V and J are TRBV6-5 and TRBJ2-7, with unresolved D. The ends were cut back, 5 bases at V and 8 bases at J, with 13 bases in the middle. There are 12 residues in the CDR3. The germline gives CDR1 MNHEY, CDR2 SVGAGI. CDR3 amino acids: CASSESPWQQYF. The CDR3 DNA reads TGTGCCAGCAGTGAGTCACCCTGGCAGCAGTACTTC.

The chain employs TRBV7-8 and TRBJ2-5, with 7 positions matching TRBD2. The germline CDR1 and CDR2 sequences are SGHVS and FQNEAQ. The CDR3 extends over 13 amino acids. The V gene end was trimmed by 7 bases and the J gene end by 7 bases; junction bases not matched to a gene: 9. The CDR3 loop is CASTGGVVRTQYF. The CDR3 DNA sequence: TGTGCCAGCACTGGGGGGGTGGTTAGGACCCAGTACTTC.

In its sample, this clone was seen a few times. At the DNA level, this CDR3 is encoded by other sequences in the same sample as well. The chain couples TRBV18 to TRBJ1-5; D gene ambiguous. The CDR3 is made up of 13 amino acids. Trimming pared 3 bases from V and 0 bases from J, leaving 3 bases between. The V gene's germline CDR1 is KGHSH and CDR2 LQKENI. The DNA of the CDR3 is TGTGCCAGCTCACCGGGTAGCAATCAGCCCCAGCATTTT. It translates to CASSPGSNQPQHF.

The J gene is TRBJ2-5, the V gene TRBV30; TRBD1 is a possible D gene (6 bases). CDR3 length equals 15 residues. Trimming removed 0 bases from V and 2 bases from J, with 13 bases in between. The germline V gene has CDR1 GTSNPN and CDR2 SVGIG (reference sequence). The CDR3 DNA follows: TGTGCCTGGAGTGTACTGGGACAACTTCAAGAGACCCAGTACTTC. Amino acids: CAWSVLGQLQETQYF. Supplemented by reference TRBV30 and TRBJ2-5, the full variable domain reads SQTIHQWPATLVQPVGSPLSLECTVEGTSNPNLYWYRQAAGRGLQLLFYSVGIGQISSEVPQNLSASRPQDRQFILSSKKLLLSDSGFYLCAWSVLGQLQETQYFGPGTRLLVL.

The rearrangement links TRBV6-5 to TRBJ1-4; D perhaps matches TRBD1 (5 bases). The germline gives CDR1 MNHEY, CDR2 SVGAGI. The CDR3 sequence is 11 residues long. V gave up 8 bases and J gave up 8 bases, with 9 bases separating them. The CDR3: CASGRGEKLFF. CDR3 nucleotides: TGTGCCAGCGGCCGGGGGGAAAAACTGTTTTTT.

The genes are TRBV5-6 and TRBJ1-5; D unresolved. Germline V gene data show CDR1 as SGHDT and CDR2 as YYEEEE. The CDR3 sequence is 14 residues long. V was shortened by 1 base and J by 3 bases, with 8 bases between the two germline ends. CDR3 DNA: TGTGCCAGCAGCTTGCTACAGTCCAATCAGCCCCAGCATTTT. It encodes CASSLLQSNQPQHF. Together with reference TRBV5-6 and TRBJ1-5, the CDR3 gives the full variable domain: DAGVTQSPTHLIKTRGQQVTLRCSPKSGHDTVSWYQQALGQGPQFIFQYYEEEERQRGNFPDRFSGHQFPNYSSELNVNALLLGDSALYLCASSLLQSNQPQHFGDGTRLSIL.

V and J are TRBV5-1 and TRBJ2-7; TRBD1 might be the D (5 bases). The CDR3 loop spans 12 amino acids. V lost 5 bases and J 3 bases, leaving 9 bases between the germline ends. Per germline, CDR1 SGHRS and CDR2 YFSETQ. CDR3 amino acids: CASRSDSYEQYF. The DNA for the CDR3 is TGCGCCAGCAGATCAGACAGCTACGAGCAGTACTTC.

CDR3 in DNA: TGCAGCGTTGGGACGACGAATGAAAAACTGTTTTTT. Translated: CSVGTTNEKLFF. The chain recombines TRBV29-1 with TRBJ1-4; D unresolved. Germline V gene sequence: CDR1 SQVTM, CDR2 ANQGSEA. V gave up 4 bases and J gave up 5 bases, with 8 bases separating them. The CDR3 is 12 amino acids.

V is TRBV7-9 and J is TRBJ1-2; TRBD1 matches at 7 bases. Germline lookup yields CDR1 SEHNR and CDR2 FQNEAQ (reference sequence). J lost 4 bases, V lost 2 bases, and 10 bases had no gene match. The length of the CDR3 is 16 residues. The CDR3 DNA sequence: TGTGCCAGCAGCTTAAGGGGGCCGAGACAGGGCTATGGCTACACCTTC. Protein product: CASSLRGPRQGYGYTF.

The CDR3 coding sequence is TGTGCCTGGATCACATTGAAGGAAGCTTTCTTT. Amino acid sequence: CAWITLKEAFF. The chain combines TRBV30 with TRBJ1-1; no clear D. The germline gives CDR1 GTSNPN, CDR2 SVGIG (reference sequence). The length of the CDR3 is 11 residues. V lost 4 bases and J lost 8, with 11 bases in between.

The chain recombines TRBV6-5 with TRBJ1-1; D may be TRBD1 (6 bases). V gave up 5 bases and J gave up 2 bases, with 12 bases separating them. Germline V lookup: CDR1 MNHEY, CDR2 SVGAGI. This CDR3 is 14 amino acids long. This CDR3 is CASSDDRINTEAFF. CDR3 in DNA: TGTGCCAGCAGTGACGACAGGATAAACACTGAAGCTTTCTTT.

This chain links TRBV29-1 with TRBJ1-1; no clear D gene. V shed 4 bases and J shed 1 base, with 7 bases lying between them. Germline V CDR1 and CDR2: SQVTM, ANQGSEA. The CDR3 runs to 12 residues. The CDR3 DNA follows: TGCAGCGTTGTACCGAAGAACACTGAAGCTTTCTTT. It is translated as CSVVPKNTEAFF.

This chain links TRBV10-3 with TRBJ2-3; D is perhaps TRBD1 (6 bases). Germline V lookup: CDR1 ENHRY, CDR2 SYGVKD. The CDR3 has 14 residues. The V end lost 4 bases, the J end lost 2 bases, and 10 bases lay between the germline ends. The CDR3 sequence is CAISGTGTTDTQYF. CDR3 sequence (DNA): TGTGCCATCAGTGGAACAGGGACCACAGATACGCAGTATTTT.

The V gene is TRBV29-1, the J gene TRBJ1-1; no clear D gene. This CDR3 has 14 residues. V gave up 1 base and J gave up 4 bases, with 13 bases separating them. Germline V gene sequence: CDR1 SQVTM, CDR2 ANQGSEA. Written as DNA, the CDR3 is TGCAGCGTTGAAGGTTCCTGGAGGAGCACTGAAGCTTTCTTT. It yields the protein CSVEGSWRSTEAFF. The variable domain in full, with the rest retrieved from reference TRBV29-1 and TRBJ1-1, is SAVISQKPSRDICQRGTSLTIQCQVDSQVTMMFWYRQQPGQSLTLIATANQGSEATYESGFVIDKFPISRPNLTFSTLTVSNMSPEDSSIYLCSVEGSWRSTEAFFGQGTRLTVV.

In regard to this clone: Compared with germline, one end of the junction differs, possibly owing to a read error. The gene calls are TRBV7-7 and TRBJ2-1, with D perhaps matching TRBD1 (6 bases). CDR1 is SSHAT and CDR2 is FNYEAQ in the germline V gene (reference sequence). This CDR3 is 15 amino acids long. The CDR3 here is CASSSGTSLYNEQFF. The CDR3 DNA follows: TGTGCTAGCAGCTCCGGGACATCCCTATACAATGAGCAGTTCTTC.

The gene calls are TRBV7-2 and TRBJ2-7; possibly TRBD2 for D (5 bases). Germline V gene data show CDR1 as SGHTA and CDR2 as FQGNSA. CDR3 length: 13 residues. Trimming cost V 5 bases and J 6 bases, with 14 bases left between them. The CDR3 reads CASSPMVRAEQYF. The DNA of the CDR3 is TGTGCCAGCAGCCCCATGGTGAGGGCCGAGCAGTACTTC. The full variable domain, completed using reference TRBV7-2 and TRBJ2-7, is GAGVSQSPSNKVTEKGKDVELRCDPISGHTALYWYRQSLGQGLEFLIYFQGNSAPDKSGLPSDRFSAERTGGSVSTLTIQRTQQEDSAVYLCASSPMVRAEQYFGPGTRLTVT.